This T cell receptor beta chain comes out of a study of T cell responses to AZD1222 COVID-19 vaccine. In the study overall: Investigators merged groups given second doses at roughly 4 or roughly 12 weeks.

The protocol was immunoSEQ multiplex PCR, while the TCRdb copy is restricted to in-frame clones and leaves out a portion. The data contain roughly 45,000 clones, 65% to 80% of them singletons. Germline CDR1 and CDR2: SGHDN and FVKESK. The CDR3 length is 15 residues. The J segment lost 8 bases and the V segment lost 3 bases, leaving 8 bases of the junction unmatched. This sequence joins TRBV14 and TRBJ1-4, with 8 bases that match TRBD1. The TCR sequence derives from an adult in good health. Sequences were derived from peripheral blood, sampled on day 0 of AZD1222 vaccination. DNA for the CDR3: TGTGCCAGCAGCCAGCTCAGGGGGCTCCAAGAAAAACTGTTTTTT. Encoded protein: CASSQLRGLQEKLFF.